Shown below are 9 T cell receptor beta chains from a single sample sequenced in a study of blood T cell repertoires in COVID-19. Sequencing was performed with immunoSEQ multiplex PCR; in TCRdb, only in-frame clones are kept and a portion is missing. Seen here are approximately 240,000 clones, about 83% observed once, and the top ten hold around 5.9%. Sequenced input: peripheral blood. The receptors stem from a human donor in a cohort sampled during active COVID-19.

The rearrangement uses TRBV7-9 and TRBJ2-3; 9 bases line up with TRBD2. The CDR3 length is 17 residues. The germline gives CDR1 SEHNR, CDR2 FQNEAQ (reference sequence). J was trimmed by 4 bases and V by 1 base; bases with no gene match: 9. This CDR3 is CASSLGGGGAGADTQYF. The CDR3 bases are TGTGCCAGCAGCTTAGGAGGCGGGGGGGCCGGAGCAGATACGCAGTATTTT.

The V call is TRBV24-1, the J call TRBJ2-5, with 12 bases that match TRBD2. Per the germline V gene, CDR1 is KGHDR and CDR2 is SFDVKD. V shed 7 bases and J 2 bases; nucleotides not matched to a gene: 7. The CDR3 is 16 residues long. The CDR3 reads CATRLPTSGGQETQYF. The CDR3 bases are TGTGCCACCAGACTTCCGACTAGCGGGGGACAAGAGACCCAGTACTTC.

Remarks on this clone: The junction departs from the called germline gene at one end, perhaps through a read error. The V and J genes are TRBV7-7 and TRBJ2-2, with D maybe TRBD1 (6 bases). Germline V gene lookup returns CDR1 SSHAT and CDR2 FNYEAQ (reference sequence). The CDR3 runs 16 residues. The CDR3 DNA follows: TGTGCTAGCAGCCCTCAGGGGTGGTGGAGCACCGGGGAGCTGTTTTTT. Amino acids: CASSPQGWWSTGELFF.

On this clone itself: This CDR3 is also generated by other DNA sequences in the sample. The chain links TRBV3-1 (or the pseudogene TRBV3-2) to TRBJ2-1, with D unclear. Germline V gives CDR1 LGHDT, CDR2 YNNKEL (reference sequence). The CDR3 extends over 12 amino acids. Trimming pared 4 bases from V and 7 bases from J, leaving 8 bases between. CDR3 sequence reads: CASSPQRNEQFF. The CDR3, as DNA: TGTGCCAGCAGCCCCCAGCGAAATGAGCAGTTCTTC.

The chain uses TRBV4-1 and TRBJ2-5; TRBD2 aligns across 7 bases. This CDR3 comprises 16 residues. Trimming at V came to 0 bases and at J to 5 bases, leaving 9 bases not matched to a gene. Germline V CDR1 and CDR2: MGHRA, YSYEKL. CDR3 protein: CASSQEQRGGGETQYF. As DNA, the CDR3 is TGCGCCAGCAGCCAAGAACAGCGGGGAGGTGGGGAGACCCAGTACTTC.

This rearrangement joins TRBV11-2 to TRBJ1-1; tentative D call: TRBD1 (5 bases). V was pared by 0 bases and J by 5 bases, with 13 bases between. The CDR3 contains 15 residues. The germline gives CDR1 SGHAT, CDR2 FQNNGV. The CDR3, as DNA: TGTGCCAGCAGCTTAGAGCCAGGGAGGAGGACTGAAGCTTTCTTT. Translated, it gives CASSLEPGRRTEAFF.

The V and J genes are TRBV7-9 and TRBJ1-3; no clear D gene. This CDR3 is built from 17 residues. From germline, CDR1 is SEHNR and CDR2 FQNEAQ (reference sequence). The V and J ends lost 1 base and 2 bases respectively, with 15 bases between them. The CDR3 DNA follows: TGTGCCAGCAGCTTAGTGCCCCCCGGGAGAGCTGGAAACACCATATATTTT. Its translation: CASSLVPPGRAGNTIYF.

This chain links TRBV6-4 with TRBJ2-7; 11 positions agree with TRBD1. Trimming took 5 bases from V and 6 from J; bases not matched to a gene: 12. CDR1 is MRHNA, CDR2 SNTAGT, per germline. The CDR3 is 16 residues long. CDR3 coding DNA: TGTGCCAGCAGTTTACCAAAGGGACAGGGGGGCCTCGAGCAGTACTTC. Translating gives CASSLPKGQGGLEQYF.

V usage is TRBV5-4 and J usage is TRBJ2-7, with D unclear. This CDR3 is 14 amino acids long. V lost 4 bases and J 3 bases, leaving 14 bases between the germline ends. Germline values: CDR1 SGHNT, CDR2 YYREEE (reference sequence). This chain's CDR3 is CASSPEVSSYEQYF. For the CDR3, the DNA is TGTGCCAGCAGCCCAGAGGTGTCCAGCTACGAGCAGTACTTC.